What follows is one T cell receptor (beta chain) and its context. These data come from a study of blood T cell repertoires in COVID-19. V was clipped by 4 bases and J by 0 bases, with 15 bases between them. The CDR3 consists of 16 residues. Germline lookup yields CDR1 SGHDT and CDR2 YYEEEE. This study enrolled people aged about 18 to 100 from about two dozen US geographic areas. Cohort 3 donors were reported recovered after two negative PCRs, clearance, or symptom resolution. As processed by the authors: Nucleated cell number was recorded as an estimate derived from reference gene primer amplification. The data were produced by immunoSEQ multiplex PCR, yet TCRdb's version contains in-frame clones alone and is incomplete. That table supplies the V and J calls and clone size; D and trimming were determined from the DNA. The table has 200,000 to 250,000 clones, 82% seen once.

Sequencing was performed on PBMCs or T cells enriched from blood (not recorded which). This TCR came from a woman aged 55-70 years who had recovered from COVID-19. V usage is TRBV5-6 and J usage is TRBJ2-3; D might be TRBD2 (5 bases). In DNA form, the CDR3 reads TGTGCCAGCAGCCCGGACTTGGGCTCTAGCACAGATACGCAGTATTTT. This sequence encodes CASSPDLGSSTDTQYF. The whole variable domain, filled in from reference TRBV5-6 and TRBJ2-3, reads DAGVTQSPTHLIKTRGQQVTLRCSPKSGHDTVSWYQQALGQGPQFIFQYYEEEERQRGNFPDRFSGHQFPNYSSELNVNALLLGDSALYLCASSPDLGSSTDTQYFGPGTRLTVL.